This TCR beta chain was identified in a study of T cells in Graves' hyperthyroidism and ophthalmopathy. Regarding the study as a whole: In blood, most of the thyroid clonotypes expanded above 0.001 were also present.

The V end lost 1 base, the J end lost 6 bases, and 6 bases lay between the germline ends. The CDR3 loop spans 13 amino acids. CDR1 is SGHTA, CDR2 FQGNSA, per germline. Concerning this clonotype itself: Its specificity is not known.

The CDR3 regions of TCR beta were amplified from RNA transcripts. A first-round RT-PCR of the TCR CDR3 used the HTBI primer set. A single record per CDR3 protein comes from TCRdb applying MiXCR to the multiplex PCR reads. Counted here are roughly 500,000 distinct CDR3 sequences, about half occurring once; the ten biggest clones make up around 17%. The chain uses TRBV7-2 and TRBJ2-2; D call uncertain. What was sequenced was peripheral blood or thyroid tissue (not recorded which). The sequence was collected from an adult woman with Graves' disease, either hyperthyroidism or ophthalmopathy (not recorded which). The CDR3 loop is CASSLESSGELFF. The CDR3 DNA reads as TGTGCCAGCAGCTTAGAGTCATCCGGGGAGCTGTTTTTT.